The TCR beta chain described here comes from a study of blood T cell repertoires in COVID-19. Across the study: Acute-phase and convalescent COVID-19 samples originated in the United States, Italy and Spain. T cells, B-cell-depleted T cells, or PBMCs provided the cDNA or gDNA that served as material.

Methods used by the authors: Nucleated cell counts were estimated from reference gene primer amplification. Here immunoSEQ multiplex PCR was the method, and the copy in TCRdb shows in-frame clones only, minus some. Clonal size and the V and J genes are those of that table, whereas D and trimming came from the DNA. This repertoire shows about 98,000 clones, more than 80% found once; its top ten account for 3.5% to 5%. Germline values: CDR1 SGHTA, CDR2 FQGNSA. Trimming removed 1 base from V and 2 bases from J; junction bases left unmatched: 5. The CDR3 is 15 amino acids. The sequencing sample was made of peripheral blood. The chain employs TRBV7-2 and TRBJ2-7; 7 bases map to TRBD2. The sequence was collected from a human donor in a cohort sampled during active COVID-19. The CDR3 here is CASSLGWGLTYEQYF. Written as DNA, the CDR3 is TGTGCCAGCAGCTTAGGCTGGGGACTAACCTACGAGCAGTACTTC.